The 16 T cell receptor beta chains listed next were all sequenced from one sample in a study of identifying expanded T cells in peripheral blood. Assay: immunoSEQ multiplex PCR; the TCRdb copy retains only in-frame clones and omits some. The table has around 120,000 clones, less than 90% seen once. Sequenced: blood. The receptors come from a person between 18 and 75 years old in good health.

The CDR3 sequence is CASSPQTGTATETQYF. CDR3 nucleotide sequence: TGTGCCAGCAGTCCCCAGACCGGGACAGCGACAGAGACCCAGTACTTC. V gene TRBV27 combines with J gene TRBJ2-5, with 7 positions matching TRBD1. The J segment lost 4 bases and the V segment lost 5 bases, leaving 13 bases of the junction unmatched. CDR3 length equals 16 residues. Germline V lookup: CDR1 MNHEY, CDR2 SMNVEV (reference sequence).

The chain is built from TRBV19 and TRBJ2-3, with D possibly being TRBD1 (7 bases). This CDR3 comprises 15 residues. Germline values: CDR1 LNHDA, CDR2 SQIVND (reference sequence). Trimming removed 7 bases at V and 9 bases at J, with 23 bases between. CDR3 protein: CASKRGTDGDETQYF. CDR3 DNA: TGTGCCAGTAAACGCGGGACAGACGGTGACGAGACGCAGTATTTT.

This clone was found a few times. This rearrangement joins TRBV5-1 to TRBJ1-1; 7 bases align to TRBD1. The CDR3 spans 14 residues. The trim removed 5 bases at V and 2 bases at J, leaving 6 bases unmatched. Germline V CDR1 and CDR2: SGHRS, YFSETQ. CDR3: CASRFDRDNTEAFF. For the CDR3, the DNA is TGCGCCAGCAGATTTGACAGGGACAACACTGAAGCTTTCTTT.

This chain uses TRBV19 with TRBJ2-3; D is uncertain. Germline CDR1 LNHDA, CDR2 SQIVND (reference sequence). V was cut by 2 bases and J by 5 bases, with 8 bases left in between. This CDR3 is 13 amino acids long. CDR3 coding DNA: TGTGCCAGTAGTATACGTCCGGGAGATACGCAGTATTTT. Its protein product is CASSIRPGDTQYF. Variable domain in full (rest from reference TRBV19 and TRBJ2-3): DGGITQSPKYLFRKEGQNVTLSCEQNLNHDAMYWYRQDPGQGLRLIYYSQIVNDFQKGDIAEGYSVSREKKESFPLTVTSAQKNPTAFYLCASSIRPGDTQYFGPGTRLTVL.

The V gene is TRBV9, the J gene TRBJ2-7; TRBD2 is a possible D gene (5 bases). Looked up from germline, CDR1 is SGDLS and CDR2 is YYNGEE. CDR3 size: 15 residues. The V gene lost 4 bases and the J gene lost 0 bases, with 14 bases spanning the gap. The CDR3 DNA follows: TGTGCCAGCAGCCCTTGGGAGTCTCCCTCCTACGAGCAGTACTTC. Protein: CASSPWESPSYEQYF. Filled out from reference TRBV9 and TRBJ2-7, the complete variable domain reads DSGVTQTPKHLITATGQRVTLRCSPRSGDLSVYWYQQSLDQGLQFLIQYYNGEERAKGNILERFSAQQFPDLHSELNLSSLELGDSALYFCASSPWESPSYEQYFGPGTRLTVT.

This chain connects TRBV13 to TRBJ2-7, with 10 bases matching TRBD1. After removal of 5 bases from V and 3 bases from J, the junction contained 7 bases not matched to a gene. The CDR3 has 15 residues. CDR1 is PRHDT and CDR2 is FYEKMQ in the germline V gene (reference sequence). DNA of the CDR3: TGTGCCAGCAGCCCAAGGACAGGGGGGCACTACGAGCAGTACTTC. Amino acids: CASSPRTGGHYEQYF.

This rearrangement joins TRBV6-5 to TRBJ2-3; D ambiguous. The V end lost 0 bases, the J end lost 3 bases, and 10 bases lay between the germline ends. The CDR3 loop spans 15 amino acids. From germline, CDR1 is MNHEY and CDR2 SVGAGI. The CDR3 DNA sequence: TGTGCCAGCAGTTACTCCGGCCGGGCGACAGATACGCAGTATTTT. It yields the protein CASSYSGRATDTQYF.

The chain uses TRBV7-3 and TRBJ2-2; D not certain. Deletions cut 1 base from V and 1 base from J, with 4 bases between. Germline lookup yields CDR1 SGHTA and CDR2 FQGTGA. The CDR3 has 14 residues. The CDR3 DNA sequence: TGTGCCAGCAGCTTAAACAGGAACACCGGGGAGCTGTTTTTT. It is translated as CASSLNRNTGELFF.

The chain links TRBV18 to TRBJ1-2; 7 bases are shared with TRBD1. This CDR3 region has 14 residues. J lost 1 base, V lost 8 bases, and 7 bases had no gene match. The germline V gene encodes CDR1 KGHSH and CDR2 LQKENI. The CDR3 here is CASLQGKVNYGYTF. For the CDR3, the DNA is TGTGCCAGCCTACAGGGGAAAGTTAACTATGGCTACACCTTC.

The chain carries TRBV29-1 and TRBJ2-3; D is ambiguous. V was clipped by 4 bases and J by 5 bases, with 4 bases between them. Germline CDR1 reads SQVTM; CDR2 reads ANQGSEA. The CDR3 loop spans 10 amino acids. CDR3 coding DNA: TGCAGCGTTGCCGTAGATACGCAGTATTTT. The encoded protein is CSVAVDTQYF.

The chain uses TRBV5-4 and TRBJ2-5; perhaps TRBD2 as D (6 bases). The ends were cut back, 0 bases at V and 2 bases at J, with 20 bases in the middle. The CDR3 spans 18 residues. Per germline, CDR1 SGHNT and CDR2 YYREEE (reference sequence). CDR3 bases: TGTGCCAGCAGCTTGGGGGAGTTTCGACTAGTTGGACAAGAGACCCAGTACTTC. It translates to CASSLGEFRLVGQETQYF.

The chain has TRBV30 and TRBJ1-5, with 7 bases fitting TRBD1. Germline V gene lookup returns CDR1 GTSNPN and CDR2 SVGIG (reference sequence). After removal of 2 bases from V and 0 bases from J, the junction contained 4 bases not matched to a gene. The CDR3 loop spans 15 amino acids. CDR3 DNA: TGTGCCTGGAGTCGACAGGGCGATAGCAATCAGCCCCAGCATTTT. This gives the protein CAWSRQGDSNQPQHF.

The chain joins TRBV7-2 to TRBJ2-3, with TRBD2 identical over 8 bases. CDR3 length equals 14 residues. The junction had 7 bases not matched to a gene; V was cut back by 5 bases and J by 6 bases. Germline-derived CDR1 and CDR2 are SGHTA and FQGNSA. In DNA form, the CDR3 reads TGTGCCAGCAGCAGCGGACTAGCTGGTGATACGCAGTATTTT. This sequence encodes CASSSGLAGDTQYF.

The chain carries TRBV28 and TRBJ2-3; D remains unclear. The CDR3 contains 14 residues. Germline CDR1 and CDR2: MDHEN and SYDVKM. The V gene lost 5 bases and the J gene lost 0 bases, with 9 bases spanning the gap. CDR3 nucleotides: TGTGCCAGCAGTGGACGGATTAGCACAGATACGCAGTATTTT. Protein: CASSGRISTDTQYF.

The rearrangement joins TRBV12-5 to TRBJ2-5; TRBD2 is a possible D gene (6 bases). V lost 6 bases and J lost 5, with 13 bases in between. This CDR3 region has 13 residues. Germline-derived CDR1 and CDR2 are LGHNT and FRNRAP. The CDR3 reads CASGPPRGETQYF. In DNA form, the CDR3 reads TGTGCTAGTGGCCCCCCCCGGGGGGAGACCCAGTACTTC.

This sequence joins TRBV7-2 and TRBJ2-7; 7 bases map to TRBD2. The CDR3 is 14 amino acids. CDR1 SGHTA and CDR2 FQGNSA come from the germline V gene. J was trimmed by 4 bases and V by 5 bases; bases with no gene match: 8. The CDR3 bases are TGTGCCAGCAGCCCGCGGTCGGGAGGATACGAGCAGTACTTC. The encoded protein is CASSPRSGGYEQYF.